These T cell receptor beta chains were read from a single sample in a study of molecular identifiers for immune sequencing clone quantification. Using its own MiXCR run on the PCR reads, TCRdb lists one record per CDR3 protein. The sample contains nearly 650,000 distinct CDR3 sequences, around 25% of which appear only once. Sequences were obtained from naive CD8+ T cells from blood, with Jurkat cell RNA spiked in. Receptor source: a human donor in good health. Some libraries in this study had Jurkat cell RNA spiked in. CDR3s leave out the opening cysteine and the closing phenylalanine or tryptophan. D genes are given only for firm matches.

D gene | V gene | CDR3 protein
TRBD1 | TRBV9 | ASSTPGGTNTEAF
TRBD2 | TRBV5-6 | ASSSGLAGKNEQF
- | TRBV5-1 | ASSLYRNYNEQF
TRBD1 | TRBV7-9 | ASQNRGDEQF
- | TRBV29-1 | SVEDLAWDHSYNEQF
- | TRBV20-1 | SAQGSGANVLT
- | TRBV27 | ASSFAAPWTIYNEQF
TRBD1 | TRBV19 | ASSLGTGHSYEQY
TRBD1 | TRBV27 | ASRWTGGSYEQY
- | TRBV7-9 | ASSPVEYNEQF
- | TRBV7-9 | ASIETWGLTDTQY
TRBD2 | TRBV7-9 | ASSPTGRAGDPKTIQH
TRBD1 | TRBV12-3/TRBV12-4 | ASSSRTGYSPLH
- | TRBV4-3 | ATSLHLDSYNQPQH
TRBD1 | TRBV2 | ATTGGEETQY
TRBD2 | TRBV7-3 | ASSLIPGGGTDTQY
- | TRBV4-3 | ASSQEPHHQETQY
TRBD1 | TRBV4-1 | ASSPGGSISYEQY
TRBD2 | TRBV7-9 | ASSLEAGGPSYEQY
- | TRBV27 | ASSLLPLGRTDTQY
- | TRBV4-3 | ASSQEIRGEQF
- | TRBV20-1 | SARDLTVSYSGANVLT
- | TRBV27 | ASSLEANYGYT
- | TRBV2 | ASSAKWALDTDTQY
- | TRBV15 | ATSTVSSGNTVY
- | TRBV3-1 | ACSQVFWAQNTGELF
- | TRBV4-1 | ASSQGAFGEQY
- | TRBV27 | ASSVPGPNSYNEQF
- | TRBV4-1 | ASSQDAQGKGVYGYT
- | TRBV12-3/TRBV12-4 | ASSLSAGNQPQH
- | TRBV12-3/TRBV12-4 | ASSTLQGSRNTIY
TRBD1 | TRBV12-3/TRBV12-4 | ASTPDVGTGHADTQY
TRBD1 | TRBV6-5 | ASSFTSQGAPIEGQF
- | TRBV27 | ASSLTGQTLYEQY
TRBD1 | TRBV29-1 | SVEGDGTGGWEQF
TRBD2 | TRBV20-1 | SATGLAGTYEQY
- | TRBV27 | ASSPSWGGGTEAF
TRBD1 | TRBV27 | ASSVDRDLHNEQF
TRBD2 | TRBV20-1 | SATPTSGRVYKQY
- | TRBV12-5 | ASGPDQHSGANVLT